What follows are 5 T cell receptor beta chains derived from one specimen sequenced in a study of graft-versus-host responses after intestinal transplantation (dated by TCRdb to the early 2020s). Libraries were made using the immunoSEQ multiplex PCR assay. The source is immuneACCESS, and TCRdb retained only in-frame sequences with V and J called. Part of the clones is not carried over; for the studies checked, unresolved V genes explain less than half of this, and the remainder is unexplained. This sample holds approximately 120,000 clones; around nine tenths were observed only once. The ten largest make up 0.16% of the sample. No antigen is known for these receptors. Sample time point, as interpreted from the label and publication: cells obtained before transplantation from donor or recipient. The sequencing used unstimulated CD4+ T cells sorted from spleen or lymph node cells, collected before intestinal transplant. These receptors all stem from a human donor who received an intestinal transplant.

CDR3 amino acids: CASSPGGEYYGYTF. CDR3 bases: TGCGCCAGCAGCCCCGGGGGGGAATATTATGGCTACACCTTC. The chain joins TRBV5-1 to TRBJ1-2; D is perhaps TRBD1 (5 bases). V was shortened by 4 bases and J by 5 bases, with 15 bases between the two germline ends. Germline CDR1 SGHRS, CDR2 YFSETQ. The CDR3 spans 14 residues.

V gene TRBV4-2 combines with J gene TRBJ2-3; maybe TRBD2 (7 bases). V lost 4 bases, J lost 0 bases, and 17 bases lay in between. From germline, CDR1 is LGHNA and CDR2 YNFKEQ. CDR3 size: 17 residues. DNA for the CDR3: TGTGCCAGCAGCCGGGGGGGGGCGACCGCTAGCACAGATACGCAGTATTTT. Its protein is CASSRGGATASTDTQYF.

The chain combines TRBV18 with TRBJ1-3, with D possibly being TRBD1 (6 bases). The CDR3 runs 14 residues. The germline CDR1 and CDR2 sequences are KGHSH and LQKENI. The V gene lost 6 bases and the J gene lost 11 bases, with 20 bases spanning the gap. In DNA form, the CDR3 reads TGTGCCAGCTCTACCGGAGGGGGAAGCGCACCCATATATTTT. Protein: CASSTGGGSAPIYF.

This CDR3 reads CASSLSPSLETQYF. Written as DNA, the CDR3 is TGCGCCAGCAGCTTGTCCCCTAGTTTGGAGACCCAGTACTTC. The J gene is TRBJ2-5, the V gene TRBV5-1; D ambiguous. Germline-derived CDR1 and CDR2 are SGHRS and YFSETQ. This CDR3 is 14 amino acids long. The ends were cut back, 1 base at V and 5 bases at J, with 12 bases in the middle.

This chain joins TRBV27 and TRBJ2-6; 7 bases align to TRBD1. Germline lookup yields CDR1 MNHEY and CDR2 SMNVEV (reference sequence). There are 13 residues in the CDR3. Trimming at V came to 6 bases and at J to 12 bases, leaving 8 bases not matched to a gene. The CDR3 bases are TGTGCCAGCAGGTACGGGACAGAGGGCGTCCTGACTTTC. This codes for CASRYGTEGVLTF.